This T cell receptor (beta chain) stems from a study of shared clonotypes between healthy human individuals. Study overall: Per-donor plates numbered three CD4 naive, three CD4 memory, two CD8 naive and one CD8 memory.

This table comes from immunoSEQ multiplex PCR, and its TCRdb copy is limited to in-frame clones, with some not included. The table lists some 2.4 million clones, 93% of them singletons. The V end lost 4 bases, the J end lost 0 bases, and 19 bases lay between the germline ends. This CDR3 has 17 amino acids. The germline CDR1 and CDR2 sequences are SGDLS and YYNGEE. The chain employs TRBV9 and TRBJ1-1; perhaps TRBD1 as D (6 bases). Sequencing was carried out using naive CD4+ T cells from PBMCs. Subset meaning: CD45RA+ positively selected. This receptor was identified in a man aged 18 to 29 in good health. Some clones in this sample may be carry-over from other donors' samples. This CDR3 is CASSPRAGVIMNTEAFF. DNA of the CDR3: TGTGCCAGCAGCCCCCGGGCAGGGGTGATCATGAACACTGAAGCTTTCTTT. Based on the CDR3 plus reference TRBV9 and TRBJ1-1, the full variable domain is DSGVTQTPKHLITATGQRVTLRCSPRSGDLSVYWYQQSLDQGLQFLIQYYNGEERAKGNILERFSAQQFPDLHSELNLSSLELGDSALYFCASSPRAGVIMNTEAFFGQGTRLTVV.